A single T cell receptor beta chain is shown here with its context. Its target is not known. The sample originates from a study of blood T cells in healthy people across ages. Study-level results: Higher diversity, along with more naive CD4+ cells, distinguished long-lived donors from aged donors.

With a J-beta primer mix and a sample-barcoded 5' primer, a second PCR ran roughly 7 to 11 cycles. In TCRdb, the 5' RACE reads were re-called with MiXCR into one record per CDR3 protein. The profile covers roughly 1.6 million distinct CDR3 sequences, with about 32% appearing a single time and about 11% taken by the ten largest. In germline, CDR1 is MDHEN, CDR2 SYDVKM. Trimming stripped 5 bases from V and 4 bases from J, with 27 bases between. CDR3 length equals 19 residues. V gene TRBV28 combines with J gene TRBJ1-5; the D gene is possibly TRBD1 (5 bases). Sequenced input: blood. The clonotype was recovered from a woman aged 25 to 45 in good health. In nucleotides, the CDR3 is TGTGCCAGCAGTCAGAGGAGATCCTGGGACCGAATAGGAAATCAGCCCCAGCATTTT. Protein product: CASSQRRSWDRIGNQPQHF.